Listed below are T cell receptor beta chains from one sample, sequenced in a study of shared clonotypes between healthy human individuals. This table comes from immunoSEQ multiplex PCR, and its TCRdb copy is limited to in-frame clones, with some not included. Here the sample spans over 1.4 million clones, 96% being singletons. Sequencing was done on a sample of naive CD4+ T cells sorted from blood. The receptors were gathered from a man aged 25-45 years in good health. Each CDR3 is given with its conserved first and last residue. The order of the fields is V gene, D gene, clone size, J gene, CDR3 protein, CDR3 DNA. A D gene is named only where the DNA matches it firmly. The listing skips clone size in some rows; elsewhere it reads once, few, many or a size class.

v_call: TRBV5-4; d_call: TRBD1; clone_size: -; j_call: TRBJ2-3; cdr3_aa: CASRQDRASDTQYF; cdr3_nt: TGTGCCAGCCGCCAGGACAGGGCATCAGATACGCAGTATTTT
v_call: TRBV7-2; d_call: -; clone_size: -; j_call: TRBJ1-5; cdr3_aa: CASSLEWHSNQPQHF; cdr3_nt: TGTGCCAGCAGCTTAGAGTGGCATAGCAATCAGCCCCAGCATTTT
v_call: TRBV18; d_call: -; clone_size: -; j_call: TRBJ1-4; cdr3_aa: CASSPPLLSKLFF; cdr3_nt: TGTGCCAGCTCACCACCCTTACTCTCGAAACTGTTTTTT
v_call: TRBV30; d_call: -; clone_size: -; j_call: TRBJ2-1; cdr3_aa: CAWSARGGSPTYNEQFF; cdr3_nt: TGTGCCTGGAGTGCCCGTGGCGGGTCTCCCACCTACAATGAGCAGTTCTTC
v_call: TRBV5-5; d_call: TRBD2; clone_size: once; j_call: TRBJ2-3; cdr3_aa: CASSYRTSGTDTQYF; cdr3_nt: TGTGCCAGCAGCTACCGGACTAGCGGCACAGATACGCAGTATTTT
v_call: TRBV5-1; d_call: TRBD2; clone_size: -; j_call: TRBJ2-5; cdr3_aa: CASSLSPRVSGSPQETQYF; cdr3_nt: TGCGCCAGCAGCTTGTCCCCCCGGGTCAGCGGGAGTCCCCAAGAGACCCAGTACTTC
v_call: TRBV19; d_call: -; clone_size: -; j_call: TRBJ2-1; cdr3_aa: CASSIPRDSPTNEQFF; cdr3_nt: TGTGCCAGTAGTATTCCGCGGGACAGCCCGACCAATGAGCAGTTCTTC
v_call: TRBV7-2; d_call: -; clone_size: -; j_call: TRBJ2-4; cdr3_aa: CASSLPTRGNIQYF; cdr3_nt: TGTGCCAGCAGCTTACCTACGCGCGGAAACATTCAGTACTTC
v_call: TRBV7-9; d_call: -; clone_size: -; j_call: TRBJ2-7; cdr3_aa: CASSLSMLYPYEQYF; cdr3_nt: TGTGCCAGCAGCTTATCGATGCTTTACCCTTACGAGCAGTACTTC
v_call: TRBV9; d_call: TRBD2; clone_size: -; j_call: TRBJ2-3; cdr3_aa: CASSRAGGSTDTQYF; cdr3_nt: TGTGCCAGCAGTCGGGCGGGGGGAAGCACAGATACGCAGTATTTT
v_call: TRBV18; d_call: -; clone_size: -; j_call: TRBJ2-7; cdr3_aa: CASSPPGWKASYEQYF; cdr3_nt: TGTGCCAGCTCACCACCGGGGTGGAAGGCCTCCTACGAGCAGTACTTC
v_call: TRBV5-6; d_call: -; clone_size: -; j_call: TRBJ2-5; cdr3_aa: CASSGFRAQRETQYF; cdr3_nt: TGTGCCAGCAGCGGATTCCGGGCCCAGAGGGAGACCCAGTACTTC
v_call: TRBV18; d_call: TRBD1; clone_size: once; j_call: TRBJ2-7; cdr3_aa: CASSPQTGGHEQYF; cdr3_nt: TGTGCCAGCTCACCACAAACAGGGGGACACGAGCAGTACTTC
v_call: TRBV6-5; d_call: -; clone_size: -; j_call: TRBJ1-1; cdr3_aa: CASSYAGRYNTEAFF; cdr3_nt: TGTGCCAGCAGTTACGCAGGGAGGTATAACACTGAAGCTTTCTTT
v_call: TRBV21-1; d_call: -; clone_size: -; j_call: TRBJ2-1; cdr3_aa: CASSTTGGRTSCYNEQFF; cdr3_nt: TGTGCCAGCAGCACGACAGGGGGCCGGACTAGTTGCTACAATGAGCAGTTCTTC
v_call: TRBV9; d_call: TRBD1; clone_size: -; j_call: TRBJ2-7; cdr3_aa: CASSVGTGTYEQYF; cdr3_nt: TGTGCCAGCAGCGTCGGGACAGGGACCTACGAGCAGTACTTC
v_call: TRBV6-5; d_call: -; clone_size: -; j_call: TRBJ2-6; cdr3_aa: CASHNSGANVLTF; cdr3_nt: TGTGCCAGCCATAATTCTGGGGCCAACGTCCTGACTTTC